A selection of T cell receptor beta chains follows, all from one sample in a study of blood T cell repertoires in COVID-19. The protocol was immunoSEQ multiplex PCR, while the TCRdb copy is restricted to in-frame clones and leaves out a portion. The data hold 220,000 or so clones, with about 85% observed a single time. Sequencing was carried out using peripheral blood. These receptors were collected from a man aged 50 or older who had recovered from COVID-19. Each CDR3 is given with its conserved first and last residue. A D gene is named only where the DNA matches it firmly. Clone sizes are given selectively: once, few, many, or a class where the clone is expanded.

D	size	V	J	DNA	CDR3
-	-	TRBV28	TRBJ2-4	TGTGCCAGCAGACCGACCGGGGTCAAAAACATTCAGTACTTC	CASRPTGVKNIQYF
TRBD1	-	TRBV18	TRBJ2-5	TGTGCCAGCACAGGACTTCAGGGGGTCCAAGAGACCCAGTACTTC	CASTGLQGVQETQYF
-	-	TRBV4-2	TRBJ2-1	TGTGCCAGCAGCCAAGAACGGCGGGATCGGCAGTTCTTC	CASSQERRDRQFF
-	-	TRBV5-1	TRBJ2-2	TGCGCCAGCAGCTCCGGGACTCCTACCGGGGAGCTGTTTTTT	CASSSGTPTGELFF
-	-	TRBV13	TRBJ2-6	TGTGCCAGCAGCTTCCAGGGCTCTGGGGCCAACGTCCTGACTTTC	CASSFQGSGANVLTF
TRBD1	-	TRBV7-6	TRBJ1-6	TGTGCCAGCAGCTTATTTGCAGGGGGCAGGTCGGATTCACCCCTCCACTTT	CASSLFAGGRSDSPLHF
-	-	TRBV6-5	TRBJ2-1	TGTGCCAGCAGGCCTTTTTCGAGCTCCTACAATGAGCAGTTCTTC	CASRPFSSSYNEQFF
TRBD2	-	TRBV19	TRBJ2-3	TGTGCCAGTAGTATGGGACTAGCGGGCACAGATACGCAGTATTTT	CASSMGLAGTDTQYF
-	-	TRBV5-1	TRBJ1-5	TGCGCCAGCAGCGATATTGGAGGAAATCAGCCCCAGCATTTT	CASSDIGGNQPQHF
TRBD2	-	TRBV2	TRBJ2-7	TGTGCCAGCAGTGAATCCCTAGCGGGGACCTACGAGCAGTACTTC	CASSESLAGTYEQYF
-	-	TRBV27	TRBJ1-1	TGTGCCAGCAGGGTCTTGGGGGCGCGAACTGAAGCTTTCTTT	CASRVLGARTEAFF
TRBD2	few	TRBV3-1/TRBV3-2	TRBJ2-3	TGTGCCAGCAGCCTCTTAGCGGGAGTGGGTGATACGCAGTATTTT	CASSLLAGVGDTQYF
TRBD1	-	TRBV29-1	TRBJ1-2	TGCAGCGTTGATAAAAGGGACAGATACGACTATGGCTACACCTTC	CSVDKRDRYDYGYTF
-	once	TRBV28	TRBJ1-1	TGTGCCAGCAGTACAAGTTGGAGCACTGAAGCTTTCTTT	CASSTSWSTEAFF
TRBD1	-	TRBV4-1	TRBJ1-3	TGCGCCAGCAGCCAAGCCCCGACAGGGGGGTCTGGAAACACCATATATTTT	CASSQAPTGGSGNTIYF
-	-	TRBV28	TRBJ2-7	TGTGCCAGCAGTTCGGGAGCTTGGAGCTCCTACGAGCAGTACTTC	CASSSGAWSSYEQYF
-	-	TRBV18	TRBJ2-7	TGTGCCAGCTCACCAAGCAGCGACGAGCAGTACTTC	CASSPSSDEQYF
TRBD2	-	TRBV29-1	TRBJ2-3	TGCAGCGTGACAGGGGCCCTAGCGGGAGGGTCAATCGCGGCAGATACGCAGTATTTT	CSVTGALAGGSIAADTQYF
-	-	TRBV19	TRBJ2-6	TGTGCCAGTAGACACCTCTCTGGGGCCAACGTCCTGACTTTC	CASRHLSGANVLTF
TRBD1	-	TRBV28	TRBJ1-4	TGTGCCAGCAGCCCAGTCGCGGACAGGCCGCGTAATGAAAAACTGTTTTTT	CASSPVADRPRNEKLFF
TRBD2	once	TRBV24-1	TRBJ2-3	TGTGCCACCAGCCCTAGTCTAGCGGGAGTTGATACGCAGTATTTT	CATSPSLAGVDTQYF
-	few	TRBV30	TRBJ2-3	TGTGCCTGGAGTATAGGGGGTAAGCCAGATACGCAGTATTTT	CAWSIGGKPDTQYF
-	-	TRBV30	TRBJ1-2	TGTGCCTGGAGTCTCGGGAGGCCGGGACCTGGCTACACCTTC	CAWSLGRPGPGYTF
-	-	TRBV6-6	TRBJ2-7	TGTGCCAGCAGCTCCTACAGGAACGAGCAGTACTTC	CASSSYRNEQYF
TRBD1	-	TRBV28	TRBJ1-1	TGTGCCAGCAGTATTACCGGGACAGCCGGGACTGAAGCTTTCTTT	CASSITGTAGTEAFF
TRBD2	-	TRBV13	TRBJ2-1	TGTGCCAGCAGCTTAGGACTAGCGGAGTACAATGAGCAGTTCTTC	CASSLGLAEYNEQFF
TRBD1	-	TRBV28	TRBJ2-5	TGTGCCAGCAGTTTGACAGGGGGTTTGGAGACCCAGTACTTC	CASSLTGGLETQYF
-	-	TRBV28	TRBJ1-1	TGTGCCAGCAGACCAGCCCTTGGGGGCCGGACTGAAGCTTTCTTT	CASRPALGGRTEAFF
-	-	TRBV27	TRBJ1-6	TGTGCCAGCCGTACCTCCACTGTCCATAATTCACCCCTCCACTTT	CASRTSTVHNSPLHF
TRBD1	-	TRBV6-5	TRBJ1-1	TGTGCCAGCAGGTCAGGGGGCACTGAAGCTTTCTTT	CASRSGGTEAFF
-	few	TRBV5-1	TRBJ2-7	TGCGCCAGCAGCCCGGACGGGGCCTACGAGCAGTACTTC	CASSPDGAYEQYF
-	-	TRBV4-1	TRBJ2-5	TGCGCCAGCAGCCCTCCAGGGTTGGAGACCCAGTACTTC	CASSPPGLETQYF
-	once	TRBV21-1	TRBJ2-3	TGTGCCAGCAGCAAAGCGGGACTAGCGGGAGGCGGGTTCACAGATACGCAGTATTTT	CASSKAGLAGGGFTDTQYF
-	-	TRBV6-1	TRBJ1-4	TGTGCCAGCAGTGAAGTTTACGGGGAAAAACTGTTTTTT	CASSEVYGEKLFF
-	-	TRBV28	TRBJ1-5	TGTGCCAGCATCCTCGGGGGAGGGATTGATCAGCCCCAGCATTTT	CASILGGGIDQPQHF
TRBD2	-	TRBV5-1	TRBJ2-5	TGCGCCAGCAGCTCCCGACTAGCGGGAGGACAAGAGACCCAGTACTTC	CASSSRLAGGQETQYF
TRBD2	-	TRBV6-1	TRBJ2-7	TGTGCCAGCAGTGAAGACCCACTAGCGGGAGGGCCCTACGAGCAGTACTTC	CASSEDPLAGGPYEQYF
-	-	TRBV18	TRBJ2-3	TGTGCCAGCTCACCACAGCTAGCTCTTGTAGCAGATACGCAGTATTTT	CASSPQLALVADTQYF
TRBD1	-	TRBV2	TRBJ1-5	TGTGCCGGACAGGGTGGCGGCAATCAGCCCCAGCATTTT	CAGQGGGNQPQHF
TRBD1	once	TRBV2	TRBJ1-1	TGTGCCAGCAGTGATCCGGGACAGGGGGCAGGAACTGAAGCTTTCTTT	CASSDPGQGAGTEAFF
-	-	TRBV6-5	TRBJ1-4	TGTGCCAGCAGTCGACAGAGCAATGAAAAACTGTTTTTT	CASSRQSNEKLFF
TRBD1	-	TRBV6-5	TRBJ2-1	TGTGCCACCACAGGACAGGGGGCTTACAATGAGCAGTTCTTC	CATTGQGAYNEQFF
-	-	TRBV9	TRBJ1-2	TGTGCCAGCAGCCCCCAACCCGGACACAACTATGGCTACACCTTC	CASSPQPGHNYGYTF
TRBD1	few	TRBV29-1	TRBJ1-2	TGCAGCGCCTTACAGGGGAGCTATGGCTACACCTTC	CSALQGSYGYTF
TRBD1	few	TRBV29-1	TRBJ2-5	TGCAGCGTCCAAACACAGGGGCCGTCGGGGACCCAGTACTTC	CSVQTQGPSGTQYF
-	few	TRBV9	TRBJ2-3	TGTGCCAGCAGCGTGGGCAGGGGCGCGGGAGATACGCAGTATTTT	CASSVGRGAGDTQYF
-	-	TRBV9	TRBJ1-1	TGTGCCAGCAGCGTAGGGTTCCAGACTGAAGCTTTCTTT	CASSVGFQTEAFF
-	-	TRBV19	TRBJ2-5	TGTGCCAGTAGTATAAGGGGGAGAAGAGAGACCCAGTACTTC	CASSIRGRRETQYF
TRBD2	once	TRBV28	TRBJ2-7	TGTGCCAGCAGTTCCAGACTAGCGAGGTCCTACGAGCAGTACTTC	CASSSRLARSYEQYF
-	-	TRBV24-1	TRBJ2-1	TGTGCCACCAGTGATTGGGGAGCGACAGGTGAGCAGTTCTTC	CATSDWGATGEQFF
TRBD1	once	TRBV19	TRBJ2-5	TGTGCCAGTAGTAAAAGACAGGGAAGGGAGACCCAGTACTTC	CASSKRQGRETQYF
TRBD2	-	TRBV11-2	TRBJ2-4	TGTGCCAGCAGCCCGACGGGAGGGAACATTCAGTACTTC	CASSPTGGNIQYF
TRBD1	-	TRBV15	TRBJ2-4	TGTGCCGGTCAGGGGGCCCCTCTCGGCCCTCCCAAAAACATTCAGTACTTC	CAGQGAPLGPPKNIQYF
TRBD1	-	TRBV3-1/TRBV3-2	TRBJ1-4	TGTGCCAGCAGCCGCCGGGACAGGGGGGATGAAAAACTGTTTTTT	CASSRRDRGDEKLFF
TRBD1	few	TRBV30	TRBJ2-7	TGTGCCTGGCTCCGGGACAGACCCTACGAGCAGTACTTC	CAWLRDRPYEQYF